A selection of T cell receptor beta chains follows, all from one sample in a study of beta chain features in type 1 diabetes. Generated by immunoSEQ multiplex PCR, the TCRdb table keeps only in-frame clones and is missing some. The sample records fewer than 350,000 clones, about 19% being singletons. The sample comprised naive CD4+ T cells from blood. The receptors were gathered from a woman aged 18-29 years in good health. Each CDR3 is given with its conserved first and last residue. The D gene is left open where the match is weak.

v_call,d_call,j_call,cdr3_aa
TRBV19,-,TRBJ1-5,CASSITGSNQPQHF
TRBV2,TRBD2,TRBJ2-5,CASSDRRGAQETQYF
TRBV7-2,-,TRBJ1-2,CASSLVQGPHGYTF
TRBV30,TRBD2,TRBJ2-1,CAWSAGLAIYNEQFF
TRBV18,-,TRBJ2-7,CASSPPVSYEQYF
TRBV29-1,-,TRBJ2-5,CSVGGALTRETQYF
TRBV18,-,TRBJ1-5,CASSSDRNNQPQHF
TRBV11-2,TRBD2,TRBJ2-7,CASSSLAGAAWEQYF
TRBV29-1,-,TRBJ2-7,CSVGREHGGEQYF
TRBV7-2,TRBD2,TRBJ2-5,CASSTRTSGSLETQYF
TRBV28,TRBD1,TRBJ1-5,CASSLRRTGTGLPLANQPQHF
TRBV6-6,-,TRBJ1-2,CASSRQDNYGYTF
TRBV30,-,TRBJ2-5,CAWYLKGGQETQYF
TRBV4-1,TRBD1,TRBJ1-5,CASSQETGGNQPQHF
TRBV6-5,-,TRBJ1-6,CASIFLSVSDSPLHF
TRBV5-4,-,TRBJ1-2,CASSREYTNYGYTF
TRBV29-1,TRBD2,TRBJ2-5,CSALSGGASETQYF
TRBV4-2,TRBD2,TRBJ2-5,CASSQRGLAGDGQETQYF
TRBV7-9,-,TRBJ1-2,CASSIDRLGYYTF
TRBV6-5,-,TRBJ2-7,CASASLRGGEQYF
TRBV5-1,-,TRBJ1-1,CASSLDNMNTEAFF
TRBV7-9,-,TRBJ2-3,CASSPPGAVYTDTQYF
TRBV21-1,-,TRBJ1-6,CASSKGGQGLDNSPLHF
TRBV7-3,TRBD2,TRBJ2-3,CASSSGGAGTDTQYF